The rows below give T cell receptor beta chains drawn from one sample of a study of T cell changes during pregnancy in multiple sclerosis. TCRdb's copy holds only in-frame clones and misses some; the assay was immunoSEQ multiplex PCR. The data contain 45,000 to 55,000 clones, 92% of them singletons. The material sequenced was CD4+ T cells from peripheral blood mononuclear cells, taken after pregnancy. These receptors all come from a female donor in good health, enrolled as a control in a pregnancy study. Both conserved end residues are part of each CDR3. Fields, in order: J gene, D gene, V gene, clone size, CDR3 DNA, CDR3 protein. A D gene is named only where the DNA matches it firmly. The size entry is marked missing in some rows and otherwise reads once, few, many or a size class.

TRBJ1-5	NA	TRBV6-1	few	TGTGCCAGCAGTGAAGGGTGGAGCTCCCAAGGGCCCCAGCATTTT	CASSEGWSSQGPQHF
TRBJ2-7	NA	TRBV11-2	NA	TGTGCCAGCAGCTTAGTTGGCAGGACCTACGAGCAGTACTTC	CASSLVGRTYEQYF
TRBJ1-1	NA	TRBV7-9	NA	TGTGCCAGCAGCCCGGGGGGGAGCGGGGCTTTCTTT	CASSPGGSGAFF
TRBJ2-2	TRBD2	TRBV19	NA	TGTGCCAGTACGGCTCGGACTAGCGGGGGCCTTAAGACCGGGGAGCTGTTTTTT	CASTARTSGGLKTGELFF
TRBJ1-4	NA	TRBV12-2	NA	TGTGCAAGTCGCTTACGAGTCAAACTGTTTTTT	CASRLRVKLFF
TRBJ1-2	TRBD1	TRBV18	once	TGTGCCAGCTCACCCGGGACAGGCGGCTACACCTTC	CASSPGTGGYTF
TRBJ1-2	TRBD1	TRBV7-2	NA	TGTGCCAGCAGATTTCAGGGGGCGCCGGGCTACACCTTC	CASRFQGAPGYTF
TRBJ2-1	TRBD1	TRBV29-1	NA	TGCAGCGGTAGGACAGGGGGCTGGAATGAGCAGTTCTTC	CSGRTGGWNEQFF
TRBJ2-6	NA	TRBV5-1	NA	TGCGCCAGCAGCTTGGACGGCTCTGGGGCCAACGTCCTGACTTTC	CASSLDGSGANVLTF
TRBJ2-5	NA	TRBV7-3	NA	TGTGCCAGCAGCCCCTCGGTTCGTCGAGAGACCCAGTACTTC	CASSPSVRRETQYF
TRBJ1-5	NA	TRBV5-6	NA	TGTGCCAGCAGCTTAGGGCAGGGCAACAATCAGCCCCAGCATTTT	CASSLGQGNNQPQHF
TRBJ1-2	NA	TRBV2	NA	TGTGCCAGCGGCGCAGGAGGCCTCTATGGCTACACCTTC	CASGAGGLYGYTF
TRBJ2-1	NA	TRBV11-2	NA	TGTGCCAGCAGCTTCGTGGGGCGGCGGGGAAGCCATGAGCAGTTCTTC	CASSFVGRRGSHEQFF
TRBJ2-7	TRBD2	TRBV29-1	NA	TGCAGCGTTGAAGCGACCGGGGGGGCCGGCTACGAGCAGTACTTC	CSVEATGGAGYEQYF
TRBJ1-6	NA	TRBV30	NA	TGTGCCTGGAGTGTAGACGGGGTGGGAATCTCACCCCTCCACTTT	CAWSVDGVGISPLHF
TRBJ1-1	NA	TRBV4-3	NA	TGCGCCAGCAGCCGCCGAGGGGGGGACACTGAAGCTTTCTTT	CASSRRGGDTEAFF
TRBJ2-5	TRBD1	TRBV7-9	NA	TGTGCCAGCAGCTTCCTCGGCAGGGGGCGCGTGGAGACCCAGTACTTC	CASSFLGRGRVETQYF
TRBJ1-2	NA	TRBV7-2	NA	TGTGCCAGCAGCTTAAGTTTTCGGGGAAGAATCGGAAATGGCTACACCTTC	CASSLSFRGRIGNGYTF
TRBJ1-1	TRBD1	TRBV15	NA	TGTGCCACCAGTCGACAGGGCACTGAAGCTTTCTTT	CATSRQGTEAFF
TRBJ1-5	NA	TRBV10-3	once	TGTGCCATCAGCGCGGACAGTGGAGATCAGCCCCAGCATTTT	CAISADSGDQPQHF
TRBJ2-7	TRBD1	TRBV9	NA	TGTGCCAGCAGCCCACGGACAGGGGGGCCCCCCTACGAGCAGTACTTC	CASSPRTGGPPYEQYF
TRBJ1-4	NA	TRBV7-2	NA	TGTGCCAGCAGCTTCGGGGGAGCAACTAATGAAAAACTGTTTTTT	CASSFGGATNEKLFF
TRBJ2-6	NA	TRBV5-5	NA	TGTGCCAGCACCGACAATCTCTCTGGGGCCAACGTCCTGACTTTC	CASTDNLSGANVLTF
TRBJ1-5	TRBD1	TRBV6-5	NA	TGTGCCAGCAGCCTGGGGACAGGGAAGGAGCCCCAGCATTTT	CASSLGTGKEPQHF
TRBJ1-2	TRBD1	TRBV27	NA	TGTGCCAGCAGTTTAGGGACAGGGAAGGGGTATGGCTACACCTTC	CASSLGTGKGYGYTF
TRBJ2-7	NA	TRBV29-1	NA	TGCAGCGTTGGTGGGCAACGCTACGAGCAGTACTTC	CSVGGQRYEQYF
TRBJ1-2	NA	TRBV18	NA	TGTGCCAGCTCACCAAATTCGCAGACAACTAACTATGGCTACACCTTC	CASSPNSQTTNYGYTF